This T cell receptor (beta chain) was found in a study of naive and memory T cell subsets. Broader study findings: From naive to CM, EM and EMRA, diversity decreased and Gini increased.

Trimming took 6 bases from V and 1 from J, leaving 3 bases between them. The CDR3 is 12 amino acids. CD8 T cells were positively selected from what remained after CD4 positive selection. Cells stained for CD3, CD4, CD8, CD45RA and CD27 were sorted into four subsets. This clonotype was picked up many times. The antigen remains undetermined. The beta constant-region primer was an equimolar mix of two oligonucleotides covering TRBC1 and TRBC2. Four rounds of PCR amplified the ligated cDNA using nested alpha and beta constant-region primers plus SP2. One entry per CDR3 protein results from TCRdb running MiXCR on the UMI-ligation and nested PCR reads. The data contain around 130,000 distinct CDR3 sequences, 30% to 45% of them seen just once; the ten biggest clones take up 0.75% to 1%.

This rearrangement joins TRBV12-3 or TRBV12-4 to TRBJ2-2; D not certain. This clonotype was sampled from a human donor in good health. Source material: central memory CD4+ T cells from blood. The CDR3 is CASRMNTGELFF. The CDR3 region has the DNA TGTGCCAGCAGAATGAACACCGGGGAGCTGTTTTTT.